The clone carrying this TCR beta chain was picked up a small number of times. The target antigen is unknown. Germline V gene data show CDR1 as LNHDA and CDR2 as SQIVND (reference sequence). With 5 bases removed from V and 7 bases from J, the gap between germline ends came to 15 bases. The CDR3 covers 14 residues. The data derive from a study of OX40 agonist ivuxolimab in advanced cancers. Across the whole study: In this cohort, patients received ivuxolimab, an agonistic anti-OX40 (CD134) antibody. Study-wide findings and caveats: CD4+ T cells averaged fewer expanded clones than CD8+ T cells.

Libraries were prepared by immunoSEQ multiplex PCR; TCRdb keeps only in-frame clonotypes and omits some of them. The profile shows about 53,000 clones, roughly 84% of them singletons. V and J are TRBV19 and TRBJ2-4; either TRBD1 or TRBD2 may supply D (5 bases each). The TCR originated in an adult with an advanced solid tumor such as melanoma, head and neck, liver or kidney cancer. The source was CD4+ or CD8+ T cells sorted from blood, collected in a trial of the OX40 agonist ivuxolimab. CDR3: CASSRDPRANIQYF. The CDR3 coding sequence is TGTGCCAGTAGTCGGGACCCCCGGGCGAACATTCAGTACTTC.